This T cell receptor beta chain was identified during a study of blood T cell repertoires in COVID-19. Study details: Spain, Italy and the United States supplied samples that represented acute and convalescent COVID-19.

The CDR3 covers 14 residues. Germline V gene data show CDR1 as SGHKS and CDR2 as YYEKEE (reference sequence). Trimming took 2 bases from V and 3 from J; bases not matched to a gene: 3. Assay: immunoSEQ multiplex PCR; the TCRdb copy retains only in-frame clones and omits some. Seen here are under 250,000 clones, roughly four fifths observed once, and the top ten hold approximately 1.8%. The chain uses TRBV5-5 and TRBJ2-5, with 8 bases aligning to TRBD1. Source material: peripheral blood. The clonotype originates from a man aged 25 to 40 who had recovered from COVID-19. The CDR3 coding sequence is TGTGCCAGCAGCTTAGGGACAGGAAAAGAGACCCAGTACTTC. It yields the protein CASSLGTGKETQYF.